The 14 T cell receptor beta chains reported below all come from one sample, sequenced in a study of blood T cell repertoires in COVID-19. TCRdb's table, derived via immunoSEQ multiplex PCR, lists solely in-frame clones and lacks some. The profile shows about 150,000 clones, 65% to 90% of them singletons. Specimen: peripheral blood. These receptor sequences come from a woman aged 60 to 75 with active or convalescent COVID-19.

This clone was detected a few times. Other DNA sequences in the same sample also yield this CDR3. The chain is built from TRBV4-3 and TRBJ2-7, with a tentative D call TRBD2 (6 bases). This CDR3 spans 15 amino acids. CDR1 LGHNA and CDR2 YSLEER come from the germline V gene. V lost 0 bases to trimming and J lost 0 bases, with 9 bases between them. CDR3 residues: CASSQDRGSSYEQYF. In DNA, the CDR3 is TGCGCCAGCAGCCAAGATCGGGGGAGCTCCTACGAGCAGTACTTC.

This chain uses TRBV7-8 with TRBJ2-1; 12 bases fit TRBD2. CDR1 is SGHVS and CDR2 is FQNEAQ in the germline V gene. The trim removed 1 base at V and 7 bases at J, leaving 8 bases unmatched. The length of the CDR3 is 17 residues. CDR3 residues: CASSLDPSGGAGNEQFF. In nucleotides, the CDR3 is TGTGCCAGCAGCTTAGATCCTAGCGGGGGGGCGGGAAATGAGCAGTTCTTC.

The chain joins TRBV19 to TRBJ1-5, with D perhaps TRBD1 (5 bases). The V end was cut by 2 bases, the J end by 7 bases, with 9 bases between. Per the germline V gene, CDR1 is LNHDA and CDR2 is SQIVND (reference sequence). CDR3 length: 13 residues. The CDR3, as DNA: TGTGCCAGTAGTATATGGGGGGGACAGCCCCAGCATTTT. Protein sequence: CASSIWGGQPQHF. Full variable domain (missing parts from reference TRBV19 and TRBJ1-5): DGGITQSPKYLFRKEGQNVTLSCEQNLNHDAMYWYRQDPGQGLRLIYYSQIVNDFQKGDIAEGYSVSREKKESFPLTVTSAQKNPTAFYLCASSIWGGQPQHFGDGTRLSIL.

The chain combines TRBV7-9 with TRBJ2-2, with D unresolved. Germline values: CDR1 SEHNR, CDR2 FQNEAQ (reference sequence). V was clipped by 1 base and J by 7 bases, with 7 bases between them. The CDR3 spans 13 residues. The CDR3, as DNA: TGTGCCAGCAGCTTAGGAGGAGTCGGGGAGCTGTTTTTT. It specifies CASSLGGVGELFF.

This clone is a singleton in its sample. The V gene is TRBV5-1, the J gene TRBJ2-6; maybe TRBD1 (6 bases). The CDR3 contains 16 residues. Trimming took 4 bases from V and 3 from J, leaving 14 bases between them. Per the germline V gene, CDR1 is SGHRS and CDR2 is YFSETQ. The CDR3: CASSPTGSNGANVLTF. CDR3 DNA sequence: TGCGCCAGCAGCCCTACAGGGAGTAATGGGGCCAACGTCCTGACTTTC.

This clone is a singleton in its sample. This chain's CDR3 is CAWGGTREVYEQYF. In DNA, the CDR3 is TGTGCCTGGGGGGGGACGCGGGAGGTGTACGAGCAGTACTTC. V usage is TRBV30 and J usage is TRBJ2-7; 8 bases fit TRBD2. The germline gives CDR1 GTSNPN, CDR2 SVGIG (reference sequence). The CDR3 has 14 residues. The V segment lost 5 bases and the J segment 4 bases; nucleotides outside the gene matches: 10.

The chain uses TRBV5-4 and TRBJ1-1, with D perhaps TRBD1 (5 bases). V dropped 4 bases and J dropped 0 bases, with 16 bases sitting between them. The CDR3 consists of 16 residues. Germline V gives CDR1 SGHNT, CDR2 YYREEE (reference sequence). The CDR3 coding sequence is TGTGCCAGCAGCCAAATGGGGCGGGGGATGAACACTGAAGCTTTCTTT. Encoded protein: CASSQMGRGMNTEAFF.

The chain combines TRBV11-2 with TRBJ2-7; TRBD2 aligns across 7 bases. CDR1 SGHAT and CDR2 FQNNGV come from the germline V gene. The CDR3 is 17 residues long. The ends lost 5 bases at V and 3 bases at J; junction bases unmatched: 16. The CDR3 DNA reads as TGTGCCAGCAGCACCCTGCGGCGGGGGAGGGAGAACTACGAGCAGTACTTC. Residues: CASSTLRRGRENYEQYF.

This chain connects TRBV6-5 to TRBJ1-1, with 7 bases lining up with TRBD1. Germline CDR1 is MNHEY and CDR2 is SVGAGI. CDR3 length: 14 amino acids. J lost 5 bases, V lost 6 bases, and 9 bases had no gene match. The CDR3: CASRRTDRVTEAFF. CDR3 nucleotide sequence: TGTGCCAGCAGGCGGACAGACAGGGTGACTGAAGCTTTCTTT.

The rearrangement links TRBV29-1 to TRBJ2-3; 7 nucleotides match TRBD2. With 4 bases clipped from V and 4 bases from J, the junction kept 14 bases outside the gene matches. Germline-derived CDR1 and CDR2 are SQVTM and ANQGSEA. The CDR3 runs to 16 residues. The CDR3 DNA sequence: TGCAGCGTTGTAGGACTAGTAAAGTCTGCATCAGATACGCAGTATTTT. The encoded protein is CSVVGLVKSASDTQYF.

This clone was counted a few times. The chain has TRBV6-2 or TRBV6-3 and TRBJ1-4, with 11 bases aligning to TRBD1. The V gene's germline CDR1 is MNHEY and CDR2 SVGEGT. This CDR3 comprises 24 residues. The V and J ends lost 6 bases and 1 base, in that order; junction bases with no gene match: 28. The CDR3 loop reads CASSPVWRRTGTGGFLGTNEKLFF. In DNA form, the CDR3 reads TGTGCCAGCAGCCCCGTTTGGCGTAGAACCGGGACAGGGGGATTCTTGGGAACTAATGAAAAACTGTTTTTT.

This chain connects TRBV18 to TRBJ1-3; 9 bases map to TRBD1. V lost 5 bases to trimming and J lost 6 bases; unmatched junction nucleotides: 2. This CDR3 region has 13 residues. Germline assignment: CDR1 KGHSH and CDR2 LQKENI. The CDR3 DNA reads as TGTGCCAGCTCATCACAGGGGGCAAACACCATATATTTT. Protein: CASSSQGANTIYF.

The CDR3, as DNA: TGTGCCACCAGCAGAGGACTAGACGAGACCCAGTACTTC. The encoded protein is CATSRGLDETQYF. This chain joins TRBV15 and TRBJ2-5, with D possibly being TRBD2 (6 bases). The germline gives CDR1 LNHNV, CDR2 YYDKDF (reference sequence). V was shortened by 1 base and J by 5 bases, with 8 bases between the two germline ends. The CDR3 has 13 amino acids.

The rearrangement uses TRBV6-6 and TRBJ2-1; D gene unclear. The ends were cut back, 0 bases at V and 6 bases at J, with 12 bases in the middle. This CDR3 has 15 amino acids. Germline CDR1 is MNHNY and CDR2 is SVGAGI (reference sequence). CDR3 residues: CASSYSTPPGNEQFF. DNA for the CDR3: TGTGCCAGCAGTTACTCGACCCCCCCGGGCAATGAGCAGTTCTTC.